The 18 T cell receptor beta chains given below trace back to one sample, sequenced in a study of blood T cell repertoires in COVID-19. Here immunoSEQ multiplex PCR was the method, and the copy in TCRdb shows in-frame clones only, minus some. The sample records a few hundred thousand clones, 84% being singletons. Sequencing used peripheral blood. These receptors came from a human donor in a cohort sampled during active COVID-19.

On this clone: The same CDR3 can be traced to other DNA sequences in this sample. The rearrangement joins TRBV4-1 to TRBJ1-4; D call uncertain. The V end lost 1 base, the J end lost 5 bases, and 14 bases lay between the germline ends. The germline V gene encodes CDR1 MGHRA and CDR2 YSYEKL. The CDR3 is made up of 16 amino acids. CDR3 region: CASSQGGAAGNEKLFF. The CDR3 bases are TGCGCCAGCAGCCAAGGAGGCGCCGCCGGCAATGAAAAACTGTTTTTT.

The chain carries TRBV27 and TRBJ2-3; 9 nucleotides line up with TRBD1. The ends lost 3 bases at V and 1 base at J; junction bases unmatched: 8. This CDR3 region has 17 residues. In germline, CDR1 is MNHEY, CDR2 SMNVEV (reference sequence). CDR3: CASSFITGGGGTDTQYF. The CDR3 DNA sequence: TGTGCCAGCAGTTTTATAACAGGGGGCGGGGGCACAGATACGCAGTATTTT.

This clone was seen only once. V usage is TRBV7-9 and J usage is TRBJ2-4; 8 nucleotides agree with TRBD2. V lost 5 bases, J lost 6 bases, and 6 bases stayed unmatched. CDR1 SEHNR and CDR2 FQNEAQ come from the germline V gene (reference sequence). This CDR3 contains 14 residues. CDR3 amino acids: CASSPSGTRNIQYF. CDR3 DNA sequence: TGTGCCAGCAGCCCCAGCGGGACTAGAAACATTCAGTACTTC.

The rearrangement uses TRBV28 and TRBJ2-7, with 9 bases identical to TRBD1. The CDR3 is made up of 14 amino acids. V trimming: 2 bases; J trimming: 3 bases; junction bases outside the gene matches: 2. Germline CDR1 and CDR2: MDHEN and SYDVKM. CDR3 sequence reads: CASSLTGGHYEQYF. The CDR3 nucleotides are TGTGCCAGCAGTTTAACAGGGGGCCACTACGAGCAGTACTTC.

The J gene is TRBJ2-4, the V gene TRBV5-4, with 13 bases lining up with TRBD2. V trimming: 4 bases; J trimming: 8 bases; junction bases outside the gene matches: 6. Germline lookup yields CDR1 SGHNT and CDR2 YYREEE (reference sequence). This CDR3 spans 15 amino acids. CDR3 nucleotides: TGTGCCAGCAGCCGGACTAGCGGGAGTACGGACATTCAGTACTTC. It encodes CASSRTSGSTDIQYF.

The chain recombines TRBV5-1 with TRBJ2-5, with TRBD1 identical over 10 bases. There are 14 residues in the CDR3. The V and J ends lost 4 bases and 5 bases, in that order; junction bases with no gene match: 5. Germline assignment: CDR1 SGHRS and CDR2 YFSETQ. CDR3 sequence: CASSRDRGGETQYF. For the CDR3, the DNA is TGCGCCAGCAGCAGGGACAGGGGAGGGGAGACCCAGTACTTC.

The chain recombines TRBV24-1 with TRBJ2-7; TRBD2 matches 9 bases. The CDR3 totals 12 residues. Germline V gives CDR1 KGHDR, CDR2 SFDVKD. V lost 11 bases to trimming and J lost 0 bases; unmatched junction nucleotides: 1. The CDR3, as DNA: TGTGCCATTAGCGGGAGCTCCTACGAGCAGTACTTC. Protein product: CAISGSSYEQYF.

J is TRBJ1-5 and V is TRBV7-2; D call uncertain. This CDR3 is built from 15 residues. Germline V gene sequence: CDR1 SGHTA, CDR2 FQGNSA. Trimming removed 5 bases from V and 4 bases from J, with 15 bases in between. In DNA, the CDR3 is TGTGCCAGCAGCCTCGGACTCGGGGAGAATCAGCCCCAGCATTTT. Its protein is CASSLGLGENQPQHF.

The V and J genes are TRBV2 and TRBJ2-5; TRBD1 might be the D (5 bases). Trimming pared 1 base from V and 5 bases from J, leaving 11 bases between. Germline CDR1 is SNHLY and CDR2 is FYNNEI. This CDR3 contains 14 residues. The CDR3 DNA follows: TGTGCCAGCAGTGAAGACACCCACAGGGAGACCCAGTACTTC. Translating it yields CASSEDTHRETQYF.

This clone occurred a few times. V is TRBV12-5 and J is TRBJ2-1; D is ambiguous. The CDR3 is 14 amino acids. Trimming pared 0 bases from V and 4 bases from J, leaving 7 bases between. CDR1 is LGHNT, CDR2 FRNRAP, per germline. CDR3 sequence (DNA): TGTGCTAGTGGTTTGGTACCACTATACAATGAGCAGTTCTTC. Translation: CASGLVPLYNEQFF.

This chain links TRBV5-1 with TRBJ1-2; 7 positions match TRBD1. CDR3 size: 14 residues. With 4 bases clipped from V and 4 bases from J, the junction kept 7 bases outside the gene matches. CDR1 is SGHRS, CDR2 YFSETQ, per germline. CDR3 sequence reads: CASSVDRTVYGYTF. The CDR3 region has the DNA TGCGCCAGCAGCGTGGACAGGACGGTCTATGGCTACACCTTC.

This clone turned up a few times. The V gene is TRBV19, the J gene TRBJ1-2; D is unresolved. Trimming stripped 1 base from V and 4 bases from J, with 7 bases between. The CDR3 length is 13 residues. CDR1 is LNHDA and CDR2 is SQIVND in the germline V gene (reference sequence). The CDR3 sequence: CASSIGASYGYTF. The CDR3 DNA reads TGTGCCAGTAGTATAGGGGCGTCCTATGGCTACACCTTC. Filled out from reference TRBV19 and TRBJ1-2, the complete variable domain reads DGGITQSPKYLFRKEGQNVTLSCEQNLNHDAMYWYRQDPGQGLRLIYYSQIVNDFQKGDIAEGYSVSREKKESFPLTVTSAQKNPTAFYLCASSIGASYGYTFGSGTRLTVV.

This clone was found a few times. The CDR3 protein is CASSYLTGQTF. CDR3 sequence (DNA): TGTGCCAGCAGTTACCTAACGGGACAGACCTTC. The chain joins TRBV6-2 or TRBV6-3 to TRBJ1-2; 7 bases are shared with TRBD1. The CDR3 consists of 11 residues. V lost 2 bases and J lost 14; bases outside the gene matches: 5. CDR1 and CDR2 (germline): MNHEY, SVGEGT.

This clone is a singleton in its sample. V is TRBV3-1 (or the pseudogene TRBV3-2) and J is TRBJ2-3; 10 bases are a match to TRBD2. With V trimmed by 1 base and J by 5 bases, 6 bases remained unmatched. Germline CDR1 reads LGHDT; CDR2 reads YNNKEL (reference sequence). CDR3 size: 16 residues. DNA of the CDR3: TGTGCCAGCAGCCAAGCCAAGCGGGGGGGCTTAGATACGCAGTATTTT. Residues: CASSQAKRGGLDTQYF.

The chain has TRBV29-1 and TRBJ2-7; weak D call: TRBD1 (5 bases). The CDR3 is 12 residues long. Per the germline V gene, CDR1 is SQVTM and CDR2 is ANQGSEA. V lost 7 bases and J 4 bases, leaving 14 bases between the germline ends. The CDR3 region is CSAVTVIYEQYF. CDR3 sequence (DNA): TGCAGCGCGGTGACAGTGATATACGAGCAGTACTTC.

The chain joins TRBV10-3 to TRBJ1-1; TRBD1 might be the D (6 bases). V was pared by 0 bases and J by 7 bases, with 15 bases between. Germline CDR1 and CDR2: ENHRY and SYGVKD. CDR3 length equals 15 residues. The CDR3 region is CAISESGRGSSEAFF. CDR3 DNA sequence: TGTGCCATCAGTGAGTCTGGCAGGGGATCGAGTGAAGCTTTCTTT.

This clone was seen only a few times. V and J are TRBV19 and TRBJ1-1; D may be TRBD1 (6 bases). Trimming left V 4 bases short and J 4 bases short, with 13 bases between. Germline-derived CDR1 and CDR2 are LNHDA and SQIVND (reference sequence). The CDR3 extends over 14 amino acids. The DNA for the CDR3 is TGTGCCAGTAGTACTCAAACAGGGACCACTGAAGCTTTCTTT. Amino acids: CASSTQTGTTEAFF. Variable domain in full (rest from reference TRBV19 and TRBJ1-1): DGGITQSPKYLFRKEGQNVTLSCEQNLNHDAMYWYRQDPGQGLRLIYYSQIVNDFQKGDIAEGYSVSREKKESFPLTVTSAQKNPTAFYLCASSTQTGTTEAFFGQGTRLTVV.

The chain has TRBV29-1 and TRBJ2-7, with D tentatively TRBD1 (6 bases). The V end was cut by 6 bases, the J end by 1 base, with 19 bases between. CDR1 and CDR2 from the germline V gene are SQVTM and ANQGSEA. This CDR3 spans 15 amino acids. In DNA, the CDR3 is TGCAGCGTCGTACACTCCGGGACACCATCCTACGAGCAGTACTTC. This translates into CSVVHSGTPSYEQYF.